Shown below are 28 T cell receptor beta chains from a single sample sequenced in a study of T cells in Graves' hyperthyroidism and ophthalmopathy. Amplification yielded TCR beta CDR3 regions, with RNA transcripts as the source. When the TCR CDR3 underwent first-round RT-PCR, the HTBI primer set was used. TCRdb redid the calling of the multiplex PCR reads with MiXCR, one entry per CDR3 protein. The table records over 350,000 distinct CDR3 sequences, about 18% of them present only once. Sequenced input: blood. The source is a young man with Graves' ophthalmopathy.

As concerns this clonotype: A much larger clone is a single base away; this may be a read error. This sequence joins TRBV12-3 or TRBV12-4 and TRBJ2-2; D is tentatively TRBD1 or TRBD2 (5 bases each). The CDR3 loop spans 15 amino acids. In nucleotides, the CDR3 is TGTGCCGGCAGTTTAGTTGGGACGGTGCCCGGGGAGCTGTTTTTT. It codes for CAGSLVGTVPGELFF.

The J gene is TRBJ2-4, the V gene TRBV7-2; D might be TRBD1 or TRBD2, each matching 6 bases. V lost 5 bases and J 10 bases, leaving 12 bases between the germline ends. CDR1 and CDR2 (germline): SGHTA, FQGNSA. The CDR3 is 12 amino acids. The CDR3 loop reads CASSDGGRIQYF. DNA of the CDR3: TGTGCCAGCAGCGACGGGGGCAGGATTCAGTACTTC.

The V gene is TRBV19, the J gene TRBJ1-5; no clear D. The CDR3 covers 14 residues. The germline V gene has CDR1 LNHDA and CDR2 SQIVND (reference sequence). V lost 6 bases and J lost 1, with 10 bases in between. The DNA of the CDR3 is TGTGCCAGTAGAACGGTCACCAGCAATCAGCCCCAGCATTTT. Protein: CASRTVTSNQPQHF. Variable domain in full (rest from reference TRBV19 and TRBJ1-5): DGGITQSPKYLFRKEGQNVTLSCEQNLNHDAMYWYRQDPGQGLRLIYYSQIVNDFQKGDIAEGYSVSREKKESFPLTVTSAQKNPTAFYLCASRTVTSNQPQHFGDGTRLSIL.

Only a few counts were recorded for this clonotype. V and J are TRBV20-1 and TRBJ1-2, with D possibly TRBD1 on 6 matching bases. V was cut by 6 bases and J by 5 bases, with 22 bases left in between. The CDR3 has 15 amino acids. Germline assignment: CDR1 DFQATT and CDR2 SNEGSKA (reference sequence). Here the CDR3 DNA reads TGCAGTGCCCGACCGACAGGTTCCCGAACTTATGGCTACACCTTC. Residues: CSARPTGSRTYGYTF.

The rearrangement joins TRBV30 to TRBJ1-2; the D is unclear. Looked up from germline, CDR1 is GTSNPN and CDR2 is SVGIG (reference sequence). The V gene lost 2 bases and the J gene lost 3 bases, with 10 bases spanning the gap. The CDR3 extends over 13 amino acids. CDR3 nucleotides: TGTGCCTGGAGTCACTGGGCGGACTATGGCTACACCTTC. This translates into CAWSHWADYGYTF. The full variable domain, rest sourced from reference TRBV30 and TRBJ1-2, is SQTIHQWPATLVQPVGSPLSLECTVEGTSNPNLYWYRQAAGRGLQLLFYSVGIGQISSEVPQNLSASRPQDRQFILSSKKLLLSDSGFYLCAWSHWADYGYTFGSGTRLTVV.

This clonotype was picked up many times. V and J are TRBV7-9 and TRBJ1-2; D may be TRBD1 (5 bases). The CDR3 is 12 amino acids. The V gene's germline CDR1 is SEHNR and CDR2 FQNEAQ (reference sequence). The V and J ends lost 3 bases and 8 bases respectively, with 10 bases between them. The CDR3 reads CASSLRDGGYTF. Here the CDR3 DNA reads TGTGCCAGCAGCTTGAGGGACGGAGGCTACACCTTC. Full variable domain (outside the CDR3, taken from reference TRBV7-9 and TRBJ1-2): DTGVSQNPRHKITKRGQNVTFRCDPISEHNRLYWYRQTLGQGPEFLTYFQNEAQLEKSRLLSDRFSAERPKGSFSTLEIQRTEQGDSAMYLCASSLRDGGYTFGSGTRLTVV.

This clonotype was recorded at least ten times. V usage is TRBV12-3 or TRBV12-4 and J usage is TRBJ2-6; tentatively, D is TRBD1 (5 bases). V lost 6 bases and J lost 4, with 10 bases in between. This CDR3 is built from 14 residues. CDR3 sequence (DNA): TGTGCCAGCAGGTCAGGGTACGGGGCCAACGTCCTGACTTTC. It is translated as CASRSGYGANVLTF.

This clonotype was recorded at least ten times. DNA for the CDR3: TGTGCCAGCAGCCCAGGGGACCTTAGCAATCAGCCCCAGCATTTT. Translating it yields CASSPGDLSNQPQHF. The rearrangement links TRBV3-1 to TRBJ1-5; weak D call: TRBD1 (6 bases). This CDR3 contains 15 residues. The germline gives CDR1 LGHDT, CDR2 YNNKEL (reference sequence). V dropped 4 bases and J dropped 0 bases, with 10 bases sitting between them.

This clonotype was observed at least ten times. V is TRBV6-2 or TRBV6-3 and J is TRBJ2-2, with D possibly being TRBD1 or TRBD2 (6 bases each). The CDR3 consists of 13 residues. Germline CDR1 is MNHEY and CDR2 is SVGEGT. V was pared by 6 bases and J by 7 bases, with 12 bases between. The CDR3 loop reads CASRRGAVGELFF. For the CDR3, the DNA is TGTGCCAGCAGGAGGGGGGCGGTCGGGGAGCTGTTTTTT.

This clonotype was detected a few times. V usage is TRBV6-1 and J usage is TRBJ2-1; 8 nucleotides agree with TRBD1. CDR1 and CDR2 from the germline V gene are MNHNS and SASEGT. The CDR3 runs 16 residues. The V segment lost 2 bases and the J segment 0 bases; nucleotides outside the gene matches: 3. This CDR3 is CASSEKTGGSYNEQFF. The CDR3 bases are TGTGCCAGCAGTGAAAAAACAGGGGGCTCCTACAATGAGCAGTTCTTC.

This rearrangement joins TRBV20-1 to TRBJ2-7, with TRBD1 identical over 9 bases. The CDR3 has 14 residues. V shed 0 bases and J 2 bases; nucleotides not matched to a gene: 2. The germline V gene has CDR1 DFQATT and CDR2 SNEGSKA (reference sequence). The CDR3 region is CSARDRTGAYEQYF. In DNA, the CDR3 is TGCAGTGCTAGAGATCGGACAGGGGCCTACGAGCAGTACTTC.

A few counts support this clonotype. CDR3 bases: TGCGCCAGCAGCTTGGAACTAACAGATACGCAGTATTTT. Protein product: CASSLELTDTQYF. The V call is TRBV5-1, the J call TRBJ2-3; no firm D call. Per the germline V gene, CDR1 is SGHRS and CDR2 is YFSETQ. The CDR3 totals 13 residues. Between the trimmed V and J ends, which lost 0 bases and 3 bases, there was a span of 5 bases.

The chain is built from TRBV6-4 and TRBJ2-1; TRBD2 matches at 11 bases. Germline V gives CDR1 MRHNA, CDR2 SNTAGT. V gave up 2 bases and J gave up 1 base; unmatched junction bases: 1. The CDR3 is 16 residues long. This chain's CDR3 is CASSDGTSGSYNEQFF. DNA for the CDR3: TGTGCCAGCAGTGACGGGACTAGCGGATCCTACAATGAGCAGTTCTTC.

The chain recombines TRBV19 with TRBJ1-3, with D possibly matching TRBD1 (5 bases). The CDR3 spans 14 residues. Trimming shortened V by 4 bases and J by 4 bases, and 11 bases separated the two germline ends. Germline-derived CDR1 and CDR2 are LNHDA and SQIVND (reference sequence). The CDR3 DNA reads TGTGCCAGTAGTACTCAGGGCGGCGGAAACACCATATATTTT. Translated: CASSTQGGGNTIYF.

This clonotype was counted ten times or more. This chain connects TRBV2 to TRBJ1-2, with D possibly being TRBD1 (6 bases). Deletions cut 6 bases from V and 4 bases from J, with 15 bases between. Germline V lookup: CDR1 SNHLY, CDR2 FYNNEI. The CDR3 loop spans 14 amino acids. The CDR3 DNA reads TGTGCCAGCAGGAACAGGGAGTCGACCTATGGCTACACCTTC. Its translation is CASRNRESTYGYTF.

The rearrangement uses TRBV24-1 and TRBJ2-1; 8 nucleotides match TRBD2. The CDR3 is 17 amino acids. Germline CDR1 KGHDR, CDR2 SFDVKD. V lost 5 bases and J lost 1; bases outside the gene matches: 9. The CDR3 is CATSGTLAVGSYNEQFF. The CDR3 nucleotides read TGTGCCACCAGTGGTACACTAGCGGTCGGATCCTACAATGAGCAGTTCTTC.

The sample holds many counts of this clonotype. The CDR3 region is CASSPPGTEQPQHF. The DNA of the CDR3 is TGTGCCAGCTCACCACCCGGGACAGAACAGCCCCAGCATTTT. V gene TRBV18 combines with J gene TRBJ1-5; 7 bases agree with TRBD1. Germline values: CDR1 KGHSH, CDR2 LQKENI. V dropped 0 bases and J dropped 7; count of bases not matched to a gene: 3. This CDR3 is built from 14 residues.

The table lists this clonotype with a few counts. The chain couples TRBV12-3 or TRBV12-4 to TRBJ1-6, with D unclear. CDR3 length equals 14 residues. V was clipped by 5 bases and J by 5 bases, with 10 bases between them. As DNA, the CDR3 is TGTGCCAGCAGTGCGGCCAGGAATAATTCACCCCTCCACTTT. This sequence encodes CASSAARNNSPLHF.

J is TRBJ2-3 and V is TRBV7-9; D call uncertain. Trimming left V 4 bases short and J 7 bases short, with 6 bases between. There are 11 residues in the CDR3. Per germline, CDR1 SEHNR and CDR2 FQNEAQ (reference sequence). The CDR3 reads CASSSPYTQYF. The CDR3 nucleotides read TGTGCCAGCAGCTCCCCTTATACGCAGTATTTT.

This clonotype was picked up many times. The chain is built from TRBV7-9 and TRBJ1-6, with a weak D call TRBD1 (5 bases). Trimming took off 5 bases at V and 7 bases at J, with 9 bases between the two ends. Germline values: CDR1 SEHNR, CDR2 FQNEAQ (reference sequence). The CDR3 runs to 13 residues. The CDR3 region has the DNA TGTGCCAGCAGCCGGGACTCCAATTCACCCCTCCACTTT. Translating gives CASSRDSNSPLHF. Together with reference TRBV7-9 and TRBJ1-6, the CDR3 gives the full variable domain: DTGVSQNPRHKITKRGQNVTFRCDPISEHNRLYWYRQTLGQGPEFLTYFQNEAQLEKSRLLSDRFSAERPKGSFSTLEIQRTEQGDSAMYLCASSRDSNSPLHFGNGTRLTVT.

This clonotype was seen more than once but under ten times. The chain links TRBV20-1 to TRBJ2-1; D may be TRBD2 (6 bases). CDR1 DFQATT and CDR2 SNEGSKA come from the germline V gene (reference sequence). CDR3 length: 13 residues. V lost 0 bases and J 6 bases, leaving 9 bases between the germline ends. CDR3 sequence (DNA): TGCAGTGCTAGAGACAGACTAGTCAATGAGCAGTTCTTC. Translating gives CSARDRLVNEQFF.

This clonotype was observed a few times. V and J are TRBV19 and TRBJ2-7; a weak D match, TRBD1 (6 bases). Per germline, CDR1 LNHDA and CDR2 SQIVND (reference sequence). Trimming took off 5 bases at V and 5 bases at J, with 16 bases between the two ends. The CDR3 covers 14 residues. CDR3 in DNA: TGTGCCAGTAGTCCACACAGGGATCTCCACGAGCAGTACTTC. It specifies CASSPHRDLHEQYF.

This rearrangement joins TRBV19 to TRBJ1-6; a weak D match, TRBD1 (6 bases). V lost 0 bases, J lost 5 bases, and 11 bases lay in between. This CDR3 comprises 16 residues. Germline V gives CDR1 LNHDA, CDR2 SQIVND (reference sequence). The CDR3 DNA is TGTGCCAGTAGTATAGATCTCCAGGGGAATAATTCACCCCTCCACTTT. It specifies CASSIDLQGNNSPLHF.

This clonotype was detected ten times or more. The chain employs TRBV24-1 and TRBJ2-1, with 8 positions matching TRBD1. Germline lookup yields CDR1 KGHDR and CDR2 SFDVKD. Germline trimming cut 5 bases from V and 6 bases from J; bases unmatched to any gene: 11. The CDR3 sequence is 16 residues long. The CDR3 nucleotides are TGTGCCACCAGTGGCGTGGGACAGGAAGGATTCAATGAGCAGTTCTTC. Amino acid sequence: CATSGVGQEGFNEQFF.

This clonotype was counted only a few times. This chain uses TRBV29-1 with TRBJ2-3; D call uncertain. The CDR3 loop spans 14 amino acids. Trimming left V 3 bases short and J 6 bases short, with 16 bases between. Germline V gene data show CDR1 as SQVTM and CDR2 as ANQGSEA. The CDR3 DNA is TGCAGCGTTGAGACCGCCGAGGAACTTGATACGCAGTATTTT. It yields the protein CSVETAEELDTQYF.

This chain uses TRBV19 with TRBJ1-5; no definite D call. The CDR3 contains 13 residues. CDR1 is LNHDA, CDR2 SQIVND, per germline (reference sequence). The V end lost 7 bases, the J end lost 3 bases, and 10 bases lay between the germline ends. CDR3 coding DNA: TGTGCCAGTACTTCCAGGATCAATCAGCCCCAGCATTTT. It is translated as CASTSRINQPQHF. Filled out from reference TRBV19 and TRBJ1-5, the complete variable domain reads DGGITQSPKYLFRKEGQNVTLSCEQNLNHDAMYWYRQDPGQGLRLIYYSQIVNDFQKGDIAEGYSVSREKKESFPLTVTSAQKNPTAFYLCASTSRINQPQHFGDGTRLSIL.

The chain carries TRBV3-1 and TRBJ2-7, with 12 positions matching TRBD1. The CDR3 loop spans 15 amino acids. Trimming took 4 bases from V and 3 from J; bases not matched to a gene: 4. Germline V gene sequence: CDR1 LGHDT, CDR2 YNNKEL (reference sequence). The CDR3 bases are TGTGCCAGCAGCCCCGGGACAGGGGGCCTCTACGAGCAGTACTTC. This encodes CASSPGTGGLYEQYF.

This clonotype was seen ten or more times. This rearrangement joins TRBV7-3 to TRBJ2-1, with 8 positions matching TRBD2. This CDR3 contains 17 residues. Germline CDR1 reads SGHTA; CDR2 reads FQGTGA. V was clipped by 5 bases and J by 0 bases; unmatched bases: 9. The CDR3 loop is CASSLYSGDGSYNEQFF. The CDR3 bases are TGTGCCAGCAGCCTATATAGCGGGGACGGCTCCTACAATGAGCAGTTCTTC.